This T cell receptor beta chain was recorded in a study of T cell responses to AZD1222 COVID-19 vaccine. Whole-study context: Second-dose recipients at about 4 or about 12 weeks were treated as one pooled group. Study-level findings and limits: The donor group comprised mostly white British people and more females; the analysis possibly underestimated clonal diversity.

Using immunoSEQ multiplex PCR, the repertoire was profiled, and TCRdb retains in-frame clones only, with some absent. The sample yields some 97,000 clones, about 88% seen once. About this clone: Its antigen is not identified.

V lost 5 bases and J lost 5, with 13 bases in between. Germline V gene sequence: CDR1 LGHDT, CDR2 YNNKEL (reference sequence). The CDR3 loop spans 14 amino acids. The TCR was taken from an adult in good health. The specimen comprised peripheral blood, sampled on day 0 of AZD1222 vaccination. This sequence joins TRBV3-1 (or the pseudogene TRBV3-2) and TRBJ1-5; a possible D gene is TRBD1 (6 bases). This CDR3 is CASSLQGGDQPQHF. The CDR3, as DNA: TGTGCCAGCAGCTTACAAGGGGGGGATCAGCCCCAGCATTTT.